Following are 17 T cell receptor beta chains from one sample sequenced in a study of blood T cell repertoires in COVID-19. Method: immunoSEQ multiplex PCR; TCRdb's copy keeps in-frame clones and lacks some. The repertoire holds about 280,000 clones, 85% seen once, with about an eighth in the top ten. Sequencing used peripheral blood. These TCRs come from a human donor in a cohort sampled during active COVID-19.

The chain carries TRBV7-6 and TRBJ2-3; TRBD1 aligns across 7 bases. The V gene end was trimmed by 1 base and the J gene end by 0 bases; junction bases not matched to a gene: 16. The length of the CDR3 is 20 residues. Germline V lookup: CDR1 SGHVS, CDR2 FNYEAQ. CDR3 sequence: CASSLDSSGQRISSTDTQYF. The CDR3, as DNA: TGTGCCAGCAGCTTAGATTCTTCGGGACAGAGAATATCTAGCACAGATACGCAGTATTTT.

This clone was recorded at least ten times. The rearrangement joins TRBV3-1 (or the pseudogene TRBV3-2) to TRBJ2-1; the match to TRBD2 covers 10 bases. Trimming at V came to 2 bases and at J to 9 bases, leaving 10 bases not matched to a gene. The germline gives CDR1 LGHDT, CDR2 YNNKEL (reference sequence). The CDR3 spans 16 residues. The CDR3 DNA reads TGTGCCAGCAGCCAATCGAATAGCGGGAGGAAGACTGAGCAGTTCTTC. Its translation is CASSQSNSGRKTEQFF.

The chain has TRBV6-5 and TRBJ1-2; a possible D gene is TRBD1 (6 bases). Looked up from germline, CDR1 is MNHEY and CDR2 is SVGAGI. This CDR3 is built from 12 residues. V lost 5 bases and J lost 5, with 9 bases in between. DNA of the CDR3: TGTGCCAGCAGTCAAACAGGGTATGGCTACACCTTC. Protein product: CASSQTGYGYTF.

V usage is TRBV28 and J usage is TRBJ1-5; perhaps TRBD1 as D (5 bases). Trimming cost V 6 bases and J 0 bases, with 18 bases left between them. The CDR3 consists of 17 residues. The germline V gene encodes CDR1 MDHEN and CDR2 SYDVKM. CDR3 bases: TGTGCCAGCAGACAGCTACAGGCCCCTTATAGCAATCAGCCCCAGCATTTT. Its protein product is CASRQLQAPYSNQPQHF.

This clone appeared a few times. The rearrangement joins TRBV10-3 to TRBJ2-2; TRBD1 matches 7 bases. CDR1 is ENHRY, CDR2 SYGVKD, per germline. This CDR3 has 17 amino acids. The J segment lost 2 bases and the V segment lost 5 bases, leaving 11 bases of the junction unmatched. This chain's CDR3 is CAISPPGTELNTGELFF. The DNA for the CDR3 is TGTGCCATCAGTCCGCCCGGGACAGAACTTAACACCGGGGAGCTGTTTTTT.

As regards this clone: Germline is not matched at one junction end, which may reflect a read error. The CDR3 loop reads CASSLGGLSEAFF. CDR3 DNA: TGTGCCAGCAGCTTAGGGGGGCTCTCTGAAGCTTTCTTT. The chain couples TRBV12-3 or TRBV12-4 to TRBJ1-1, with a tentative D call TRBD1 (6 bases). The CDR3 totals 13 residues.

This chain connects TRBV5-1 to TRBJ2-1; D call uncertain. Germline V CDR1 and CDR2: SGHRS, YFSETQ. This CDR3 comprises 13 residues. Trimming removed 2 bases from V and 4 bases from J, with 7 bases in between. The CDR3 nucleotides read TGCGCCAGCAGCTTCGTACAGTACAATGAGCAGTTCTTC. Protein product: CASSFVQYNEQFF.

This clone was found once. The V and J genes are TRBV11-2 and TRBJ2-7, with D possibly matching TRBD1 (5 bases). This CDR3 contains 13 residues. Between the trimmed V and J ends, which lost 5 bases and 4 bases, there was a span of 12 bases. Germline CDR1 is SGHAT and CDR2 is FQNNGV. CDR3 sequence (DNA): TGTGCCAGCAGCCCGACGGACATTTACGAGCAGTACTTC. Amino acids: CASSPTDIYEQYF.

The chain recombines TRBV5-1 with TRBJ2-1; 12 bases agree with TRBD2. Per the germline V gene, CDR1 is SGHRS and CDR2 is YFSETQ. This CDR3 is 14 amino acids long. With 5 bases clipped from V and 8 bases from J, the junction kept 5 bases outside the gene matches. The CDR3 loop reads CASRTSGRGDEQFF. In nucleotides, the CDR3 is TGCGCCAGCAGGACTAGCGGGAGAGGCGATGAGCAGTTCTTC.

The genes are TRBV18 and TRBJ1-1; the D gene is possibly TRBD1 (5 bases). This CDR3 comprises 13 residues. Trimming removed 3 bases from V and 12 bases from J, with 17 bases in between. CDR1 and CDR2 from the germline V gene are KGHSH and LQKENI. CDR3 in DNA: TGTGCCAGCTCACCCGGACATTCCTTTCCGTCTTTCTTT. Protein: CASSPGHSFPSFF.

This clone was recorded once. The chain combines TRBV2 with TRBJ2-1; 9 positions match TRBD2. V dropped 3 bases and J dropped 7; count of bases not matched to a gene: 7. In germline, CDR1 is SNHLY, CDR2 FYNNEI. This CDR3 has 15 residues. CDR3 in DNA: TGTGCCAGCAGTGAGGGGCTAGCGGGACGTAATGAGCAGTTCTTC. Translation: CASSEGLAGRNEQFF.

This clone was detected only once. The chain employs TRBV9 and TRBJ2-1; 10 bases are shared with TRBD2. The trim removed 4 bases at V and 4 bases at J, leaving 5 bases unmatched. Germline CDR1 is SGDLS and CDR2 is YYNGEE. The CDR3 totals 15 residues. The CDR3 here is CASSPRTSGYNEQFF. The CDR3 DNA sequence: TGTGCCAGCAGCCCTCGGACTAGCGGTTACAATGAGCAGTTCTTC.

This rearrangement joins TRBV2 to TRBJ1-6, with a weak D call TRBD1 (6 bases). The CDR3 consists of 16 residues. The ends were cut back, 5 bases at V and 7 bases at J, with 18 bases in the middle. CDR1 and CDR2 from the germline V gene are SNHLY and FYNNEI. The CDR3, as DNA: TGTGCCAGCAGTCGCTCTCAGACAGGAGGAAATTCACCCCTCCACTTT. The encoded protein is CASSRSQTGGNSPLHF.

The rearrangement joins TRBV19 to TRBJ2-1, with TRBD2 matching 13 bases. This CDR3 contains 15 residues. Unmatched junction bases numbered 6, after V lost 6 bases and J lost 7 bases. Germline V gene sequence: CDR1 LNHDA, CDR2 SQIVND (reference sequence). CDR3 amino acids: CASSTQGLAGNEQFF. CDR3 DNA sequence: TGTGCCAGTAGCACCCAGGGACTAGCGGGGAATGAGCAGTTCTTC.

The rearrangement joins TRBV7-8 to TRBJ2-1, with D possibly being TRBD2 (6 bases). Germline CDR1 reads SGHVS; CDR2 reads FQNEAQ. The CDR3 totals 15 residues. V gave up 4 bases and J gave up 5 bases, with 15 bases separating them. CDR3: CASSSLRESNNEQFF. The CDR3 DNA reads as TGTGCCAGCAGCTCGTTACGGGAGTCTAACAATGAGCAGTTCTTC. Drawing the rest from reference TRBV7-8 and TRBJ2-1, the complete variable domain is GAGVSQSPRYKVAKRGQDVALRCDPISGHVSLFWYQQALGQGPEFLTYFQNEAQLDKSGLPSDRFFAERPEGSVSTLKIQRTQQEDSAVYLCASSSLRESNNEQFFGPGTRLTVL.

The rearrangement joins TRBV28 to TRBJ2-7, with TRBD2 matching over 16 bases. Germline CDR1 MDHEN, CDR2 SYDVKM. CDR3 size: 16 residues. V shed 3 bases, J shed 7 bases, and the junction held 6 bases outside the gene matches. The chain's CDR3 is CASSFPGTSGRGEQYF. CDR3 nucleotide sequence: TGTGCCAGCAGTTTTCCTGGGACTAGCGGGAGGGGGGAGCAGTACTTC. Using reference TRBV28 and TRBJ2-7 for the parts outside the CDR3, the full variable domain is DVKVTQSSRYLVKRTGEKVFLECVQDMDHENMFWYRQDPGLGLRLIYFSYDVKMKEKGDIPEGYSVSREKKERFSLILESASTNQTSMYLCASSFPGTSGRGEQYFGPGTRLTVT.

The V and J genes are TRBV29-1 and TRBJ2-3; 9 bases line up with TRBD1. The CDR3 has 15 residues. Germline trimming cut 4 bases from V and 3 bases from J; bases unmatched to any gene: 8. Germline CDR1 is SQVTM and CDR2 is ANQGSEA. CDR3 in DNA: TGCAGCGTTGGGGCCGGGACAGGGCGTACAGATACGCAGTATTTT. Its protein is CSVGAGTGRTDTQYF.